This T cell receptor (beta chain) comes out of a study of CD8+ T cells in alopecia areata. In this sample, this clone turned up a few times. The germline V gene has CDR1 SGHVS and CDR2 FNYEAQ. The CDR3 is made up of 15 amino acids. J was trimmed by 3 bases and V by 1 base; bases with no gene match: 6. Sequencing used cDNA as its template, made by extracting RNA and reverse transcribing it. Method: immunoSEQ multiplex PCR; TCRdb's copy keeps in-frame clones and lacks some. The repertoire holds about 130,000 clones, with about 46% as singletons. The material was CD8+ T cells sorted from blood, obtained at week 0. The V call is TRBV7-6, the J call TRBJ2-7; the match to TRBD1 covers 7 bases. The receptor comes from a human donor with alopecia areata. CDR3: CASSLGTGTSYEQYF. As DNA, the CDR3 is TGTGCCAGCAGCTTAGGGACAGGCACCAGCTACGAGCAGTACTTC.